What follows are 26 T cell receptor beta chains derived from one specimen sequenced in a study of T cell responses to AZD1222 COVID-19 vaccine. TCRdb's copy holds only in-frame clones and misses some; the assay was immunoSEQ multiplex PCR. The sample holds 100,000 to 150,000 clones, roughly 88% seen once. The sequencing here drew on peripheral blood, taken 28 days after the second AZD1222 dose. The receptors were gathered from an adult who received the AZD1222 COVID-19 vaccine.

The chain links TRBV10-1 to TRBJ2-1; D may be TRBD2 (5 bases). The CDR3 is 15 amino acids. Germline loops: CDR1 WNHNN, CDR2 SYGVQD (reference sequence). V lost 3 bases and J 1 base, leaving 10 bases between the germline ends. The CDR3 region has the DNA TGCGCCAGCAGTGAAGGGCTAGCTTCCTACAATGAGCAGTTCTTC. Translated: CASSEGLASYNEQFF.

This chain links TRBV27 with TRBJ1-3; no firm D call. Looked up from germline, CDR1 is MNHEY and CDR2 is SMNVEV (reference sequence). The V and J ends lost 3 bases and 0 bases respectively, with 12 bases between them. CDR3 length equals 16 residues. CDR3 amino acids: CASSFSRRSSGNTIYF. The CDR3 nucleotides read TGTGCCAGCAGTTTTTCTCGACGAAGCTCTGGAAACACCATATATTTT.

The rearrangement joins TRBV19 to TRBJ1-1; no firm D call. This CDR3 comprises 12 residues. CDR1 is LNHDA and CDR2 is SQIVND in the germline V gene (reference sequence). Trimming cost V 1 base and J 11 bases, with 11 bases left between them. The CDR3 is CASSIVTGTAFF. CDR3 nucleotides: TGTGCCAGTAGTATAGTAACCGGCACGGCTTTCTTT. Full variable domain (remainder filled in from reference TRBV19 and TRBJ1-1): DGGITQSPKYLFRKEGQNVTLSCEQNLNHDAMYWYRQDPGQGLRLIYYSQIVNDFQKGDIAEGYSVSREKKESFPLTVTSAQKNPTAFYLCASSIVTGTAFFGQGTRLTVV.

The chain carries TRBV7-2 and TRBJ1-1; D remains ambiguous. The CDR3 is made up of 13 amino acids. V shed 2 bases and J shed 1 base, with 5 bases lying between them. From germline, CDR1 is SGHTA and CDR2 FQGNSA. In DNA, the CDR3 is TGTGCCAGCAGCTTATGGAGGAACACTGAAGCTTTCTTT. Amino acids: CASSLWRNTEAFF.

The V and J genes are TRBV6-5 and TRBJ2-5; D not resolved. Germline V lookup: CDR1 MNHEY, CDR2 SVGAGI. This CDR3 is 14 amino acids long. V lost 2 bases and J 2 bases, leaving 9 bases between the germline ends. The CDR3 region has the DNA TGTGCCAGCAGTTACCCGCAAGAGCAAGAGACCCAGTACTTC. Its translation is CASSYPQEQETQYF.

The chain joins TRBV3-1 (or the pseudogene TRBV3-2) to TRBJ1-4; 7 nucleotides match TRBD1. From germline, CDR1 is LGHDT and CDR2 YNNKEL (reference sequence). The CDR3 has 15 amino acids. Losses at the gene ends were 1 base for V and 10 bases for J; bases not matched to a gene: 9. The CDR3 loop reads CASSQGGTNRGKLFF. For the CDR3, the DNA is TGTGCCAGCAGCCAAGGCGGCACAAACAGGGGAAAACTGTTTTTT.

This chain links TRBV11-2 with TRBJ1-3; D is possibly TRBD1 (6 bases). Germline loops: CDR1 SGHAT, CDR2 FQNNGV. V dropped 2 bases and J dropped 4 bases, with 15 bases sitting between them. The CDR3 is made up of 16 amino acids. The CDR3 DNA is TGTGCCAGCAGCTTACCAGGACAGAGATTAGGAAACACCATATATTTT. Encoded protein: CASSLPGQRLGNTIYF.

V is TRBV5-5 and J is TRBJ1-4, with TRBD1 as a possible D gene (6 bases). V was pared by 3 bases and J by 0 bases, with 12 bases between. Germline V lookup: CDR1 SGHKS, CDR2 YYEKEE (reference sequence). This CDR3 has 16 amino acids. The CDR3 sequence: CASSSGQSATNEKLFF. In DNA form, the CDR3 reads TGTGCCAGCAGCTCCGGACAGTCTGCAACTAATGAAAAACTGTTTTTT.

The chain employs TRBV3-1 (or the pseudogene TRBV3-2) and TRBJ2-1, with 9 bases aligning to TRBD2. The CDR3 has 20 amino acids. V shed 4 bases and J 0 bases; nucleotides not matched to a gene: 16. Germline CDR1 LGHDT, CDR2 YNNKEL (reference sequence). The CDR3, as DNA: TGTGCCAGCAGCCCATCCCCGGTAGTAGCGGGGGCTAGCTCCTACAATGAGCAGTTCTTC. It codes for CASSPSPVVAGASSYNEQFF.

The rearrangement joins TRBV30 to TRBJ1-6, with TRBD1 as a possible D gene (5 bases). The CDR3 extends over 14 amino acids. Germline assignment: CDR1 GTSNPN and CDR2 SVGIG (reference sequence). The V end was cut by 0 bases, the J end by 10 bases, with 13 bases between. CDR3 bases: TGTGCCTGGAGTGTATCAGGGATGGGGTCACCCCTCCACTTT. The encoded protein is CAWSVSGMGSPLHF.

The CDR3 region has the DNA TGTGCCAGCTCCCCTCTTGGGGGGGGGCAAGAGACCCAGTACTTC. As protein: CASSPLGGGQETQYF. The chain joins TRBV18 to TRBJ2-5, with 7 bases fitting TRBD2. Germline assignment: CDR1 KGHSH and CDR2 LQKENI. The CDR3 is 15 residues long. V trimming: 6 bases; J trimming: 2 bases; junction bases outside the gene matches: 9.

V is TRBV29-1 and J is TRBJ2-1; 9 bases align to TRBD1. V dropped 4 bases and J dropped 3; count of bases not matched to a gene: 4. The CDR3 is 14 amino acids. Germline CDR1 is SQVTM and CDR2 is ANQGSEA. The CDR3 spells CSVVRDRDYNEQFF. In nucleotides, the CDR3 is TGCAGCGTTGTCCGGGACAGGGACTACAATGAGCAGTTCTTC.

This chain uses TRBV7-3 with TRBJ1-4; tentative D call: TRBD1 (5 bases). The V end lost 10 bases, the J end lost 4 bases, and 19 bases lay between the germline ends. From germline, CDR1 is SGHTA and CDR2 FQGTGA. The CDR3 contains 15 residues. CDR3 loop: CATERAGTDNEKLFF. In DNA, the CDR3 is TGTGCCACCGAACGTGCCGGGACGGATAATGAAAAACTGTTTTTT.

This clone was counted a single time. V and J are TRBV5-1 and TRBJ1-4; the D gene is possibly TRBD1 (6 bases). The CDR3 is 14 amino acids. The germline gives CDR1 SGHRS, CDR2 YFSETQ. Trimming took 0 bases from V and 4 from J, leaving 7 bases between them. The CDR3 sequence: CASSLVDSNEKLFF. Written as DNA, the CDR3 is TGCGCCAGCAGCTTGGTGGACAGTAATGAAAAACTGTTTTTT. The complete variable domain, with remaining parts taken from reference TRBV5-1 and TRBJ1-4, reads KAGVTQTPRYLIKTRGQQVTLSCSPISGHRSVSWYQQTPGQGLQFLFEYFSETQRNKGNFPGRFSGRQFSNSRSEMNVSTLELGDSALYLCASSLVDSNEKLFFGSGTQLSVL.

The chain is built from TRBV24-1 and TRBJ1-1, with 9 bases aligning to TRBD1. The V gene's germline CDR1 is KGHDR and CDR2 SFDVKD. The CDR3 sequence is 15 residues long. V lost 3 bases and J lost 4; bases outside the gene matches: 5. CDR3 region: CATSDGTGIGTEAFF. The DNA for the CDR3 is TGTGCCACCAGTGATGGGACAGGGATTGGCACTGAAGCTTTCTTT.

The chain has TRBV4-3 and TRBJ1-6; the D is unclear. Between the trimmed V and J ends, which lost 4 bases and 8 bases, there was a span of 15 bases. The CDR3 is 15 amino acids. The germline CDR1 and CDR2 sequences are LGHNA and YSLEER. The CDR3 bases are TGCGCCAGCAGCCTCGGGGAGGAAGGGTATTCACCCCTCCACTTT. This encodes CASSLGEEGYSPLHF.

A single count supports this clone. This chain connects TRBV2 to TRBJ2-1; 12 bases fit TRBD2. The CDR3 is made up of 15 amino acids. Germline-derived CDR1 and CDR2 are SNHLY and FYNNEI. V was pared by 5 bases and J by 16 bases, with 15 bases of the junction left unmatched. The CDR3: CASSPSSSSGGAKFF. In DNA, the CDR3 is TGTGCCAGCAGTCCCAGCTCTTCTAGCGGGGGGGCCAAATTCTTC.

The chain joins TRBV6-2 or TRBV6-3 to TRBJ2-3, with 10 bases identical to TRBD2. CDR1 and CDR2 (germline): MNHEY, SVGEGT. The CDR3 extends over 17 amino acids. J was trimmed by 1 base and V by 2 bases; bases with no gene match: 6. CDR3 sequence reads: CASSYELLAGGTDTQYF. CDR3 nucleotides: TGTGCCAGCAGTTACGAACTTCTAGCGGGGGGCACAGATACGCAGTATTTT.

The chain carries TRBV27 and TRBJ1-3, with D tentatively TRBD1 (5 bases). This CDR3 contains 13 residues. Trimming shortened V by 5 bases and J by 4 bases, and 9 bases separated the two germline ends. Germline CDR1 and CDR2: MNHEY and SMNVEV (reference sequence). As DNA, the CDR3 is TGTGCCAGCAGTCCTGGGGGGGGAAACACCATATATTTT. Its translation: CASSPGGGNTIYF.

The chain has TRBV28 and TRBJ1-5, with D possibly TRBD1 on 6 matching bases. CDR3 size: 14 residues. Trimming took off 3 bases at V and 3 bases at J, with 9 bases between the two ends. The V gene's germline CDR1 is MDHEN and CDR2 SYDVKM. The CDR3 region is CASSFDRFNQPQHF. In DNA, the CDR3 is TGTGCCAGCAGTTTCGACAGGTTCAATCAGCCCCAGCATTTT.

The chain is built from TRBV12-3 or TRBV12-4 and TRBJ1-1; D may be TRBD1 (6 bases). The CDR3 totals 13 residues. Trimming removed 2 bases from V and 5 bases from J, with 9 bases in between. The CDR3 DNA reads TGTGCCAGCAGTTTAAAGGGGGGAACTGAAGCTTTCTTT. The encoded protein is CASSLKGGTEAFF.

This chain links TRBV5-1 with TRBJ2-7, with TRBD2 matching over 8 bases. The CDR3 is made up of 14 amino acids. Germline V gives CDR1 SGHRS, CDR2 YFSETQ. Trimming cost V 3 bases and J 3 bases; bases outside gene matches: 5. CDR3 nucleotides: TGCGCCAGCAGCTCGGGAGGGGTGGGCTACGAGCAGTACTTC. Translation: CASSSGGVGYEQYF.

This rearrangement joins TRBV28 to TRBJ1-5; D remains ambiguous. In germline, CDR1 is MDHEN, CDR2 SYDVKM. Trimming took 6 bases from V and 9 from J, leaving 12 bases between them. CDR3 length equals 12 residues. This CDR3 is CASRINDMPQHF. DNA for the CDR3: TGTGCCAGCAGAATTAACGACATGCCCCAGCATTTT.

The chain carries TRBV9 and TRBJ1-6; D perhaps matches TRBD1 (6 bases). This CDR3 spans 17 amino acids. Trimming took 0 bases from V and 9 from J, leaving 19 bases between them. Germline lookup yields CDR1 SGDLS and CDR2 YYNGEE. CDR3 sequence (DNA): TGTGCCAGCAGCGTAGAGGGGGGGGCAGGGCTAGCTTCACCCCTCCACTTT. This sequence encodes CASSVEGGAGLASPLHF.

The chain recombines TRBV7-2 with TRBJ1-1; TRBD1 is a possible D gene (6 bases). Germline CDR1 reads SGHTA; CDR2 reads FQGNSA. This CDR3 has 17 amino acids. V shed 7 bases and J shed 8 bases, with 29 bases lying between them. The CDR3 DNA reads TGTGCCAGCAACAATGAACCGGGGGGCCGTTCTTTTAACGAAGCTTTCTTT. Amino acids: CASNNEPGGRSFNEAFF.

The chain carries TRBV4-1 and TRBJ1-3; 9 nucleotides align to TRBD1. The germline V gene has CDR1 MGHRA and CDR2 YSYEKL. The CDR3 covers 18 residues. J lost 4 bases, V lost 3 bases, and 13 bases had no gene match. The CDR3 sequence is CASSHQLRDRDRGNTIYF. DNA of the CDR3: TGCGCCAGCAGCCATCAGCTCCGGGACAGGGATAGGGGAAACACCATATATTTT.